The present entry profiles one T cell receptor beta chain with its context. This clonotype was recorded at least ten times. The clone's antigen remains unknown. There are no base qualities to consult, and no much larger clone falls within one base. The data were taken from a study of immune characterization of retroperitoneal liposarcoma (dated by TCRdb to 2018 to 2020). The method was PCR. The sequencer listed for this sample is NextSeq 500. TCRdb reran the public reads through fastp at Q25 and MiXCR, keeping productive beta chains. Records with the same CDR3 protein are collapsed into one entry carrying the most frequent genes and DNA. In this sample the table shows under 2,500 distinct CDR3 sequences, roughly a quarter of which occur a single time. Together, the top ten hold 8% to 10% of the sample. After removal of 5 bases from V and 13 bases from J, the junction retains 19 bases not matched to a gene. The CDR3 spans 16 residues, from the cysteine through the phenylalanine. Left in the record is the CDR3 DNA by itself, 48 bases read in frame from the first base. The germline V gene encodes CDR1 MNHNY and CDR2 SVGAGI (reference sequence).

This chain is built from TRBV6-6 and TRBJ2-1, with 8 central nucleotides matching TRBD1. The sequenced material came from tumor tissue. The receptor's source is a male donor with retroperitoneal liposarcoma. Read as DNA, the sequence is TGTGCCAGCAGTCCCCCGCGGCAGGGGGCTCGGGAGACCCAGTTCTTC. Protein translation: CASSPPRQGARETQFF.